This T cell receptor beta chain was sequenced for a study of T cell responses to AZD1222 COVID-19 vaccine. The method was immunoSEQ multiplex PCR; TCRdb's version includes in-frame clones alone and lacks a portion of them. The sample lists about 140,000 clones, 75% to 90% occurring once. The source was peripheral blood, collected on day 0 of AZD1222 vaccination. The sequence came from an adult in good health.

The DNA of the CDR3 is TGTGCCAGCAGTAGAATACCCGGGACAGGGGGCGGCTACACCTTC. It yields the protein CASSRIPGTGGGYTF. The chain has TRBV6-6 and TRBJ1-2; 12 nucleotides line up with TRBD1. J gave up 8 bases and V 5 bases, and 9 bases lay outside the gene matches. Germline CDR1 MNHNY, CDR2 SVGAGI (reference sequence). The CDR3 is 15 amino acids.